This passage covers 5 T cell receptor beta chains from one sample sequenced in a study of blood T cell repertoires in COVID-19. Some clones are missing from TCRdb's copy, which holds only in-frame ones; the method was immunoSEQ multiplex PCR. The data show a few hundred thousand clones, with around 90% seen just once and roughly 10% held by the top ten. Sequenced: peripheral blood. Receptors originate from a woman aged 70 to 79 with COVID-19, enrolled during active disease.

The DNA for the CDR3 is TGTGCCAGCTCACAACTAGCGGGAGCCAATGAGCAGTTCTTC. Its translation: CASSQLAGANEQFF. The chain uses TRBV18 and TRBJ2-1, with TRBD2 matching 11 bases. The CDR3 runs 14 residues. Germline V gene data show CDR1 as KGHSH and CDR2 as LQKENI. Trimming took 4 bases from V and 6 from J; bases not matched to a gene: 2.

V is TRBV5-1 and J is TRBJ1-6; maybe TRBD1 (5 bases). There are 16 residues in the CDR3. V lost 5 bases, J lost 5 bases, and 17 bases lay in between. Germline lookup yields CDR1 SGHRS and CDR2 YFSETQ. CDR3 sequence (DNA): TGCGCCAGCAGTTGGGGCCGGGCCGAAAATAATTCACCCCTCCACTTT. Translated, it gives CASSWGRAENNSPLHF. Supplemented by reference TRBV5-1 and TRBJ1-6, the full variable domain reads KAGVTQTPRYLIKTRGQQVTLSCSPISGHRSVSWYQQTPGQGLQFLFEYFSETQRNKGNFPGRFSGRQFSNSRSEMNVSTLELGDSALYLCASSWGRAENNSPLHFGNGTRLTVT.

The chain carries TRBV3-1 (or the pseudogene TRBV3-2) and TRBJ2-7; 10 nucleotides agree with TRBD1. The CDR3 has 14 amino acids. In germline, CDR1 is LGHDT, CDR2 YNNKEL (reference sequence). Trimming cost V 1 base and J 6 bases; bases outside gene matches: 3. CDR3 nucleotides: TGTGCCAGCAGCCAAGGACAGGGGGCGGTCGAGCAGTACTTC. Protein: CASSQGQGAVEQYF.

The chain links TRBV6-5 to TRBJ2-7; D possibly corresponds to TRBD2 (5 bases). CDR1 is MNHEY and CDR2 is SVGAGI in the germline V gene. V was cut by 5 bases and J by 7 bases, with 15 bases left in between. The CDR3 extends over 13 amino acids. The chain's CDR3 is CASSRVLAREQYF. The CDR3 region has the DNA TGTGCCAGCAGTCGTGTTCTAGCACGGGAGCAGTACTTC.

V is TRBV19 and J is TRBJ2-7; D is perhaps TRBD2 (5 bases). The CDR3 spans 14 residues. Germline V gene sequence: CDR1 LNHDA, CDR2 SQIVND (reference sequence). V was shortened by 3 bases and J by 0 bases, with 9 bases between the two germline ends. The CDR3 loop reads CASSMRAISYEQYF. CDR3 nucleotides: TGTGCCAGTAGTATGAGGGCCATCTCCTACGAGCAGTACTTC.